This T cell receptor beta chain came from a study of cytomegalovirus exposure and HLA in healthy donors. Both 60 Vbeta primers and 13 Jbeta primers went into the PCR. Sequencing used immunoSEQ multiplex PCR; TCRdb keeps in-frame clones, though not all of them. This table holds roughly 150,000 clones, approximately 81% found once. This CDR3 spans 18 amino acids. V was pared by 4 bases and J by 7 bases, with 27 bases between. The germline CDR1 and CDR2 sequences are SGDLS and YYNGEE. Sequencing was carried out using PBMCs. V usage is TRBV9 and J usage is TRBJ2-1; D may be TRBD1 (5 bases). The sequence was collected from a man in his thirties or forties in good health and CMV-seropositive. The CDR3 DNA is TGTGCCAGCAGCCCCCAGTATGATAGGGAAGGGTCAGGGAATGAGCAGTTCTTC. Translated: CASSPQYDREGSGNEQFF. The full variable domain, with the rest looked up from reference TRBV9 and TRBJ2-1, is DSGVTQTPKHLITATGQRVTLRCSPRSGDLSVYWYQQSLDQGLQFLIQYYNGEERAKGNILERFSAQQFPDLHSELNLSSLELGDSALYFCASSPQYDREGSGNEQFFGPGTRLTVL.